The rows below give T cell receptor beta chains drawn from one sample of a study of OX40 agonist ivuxolimab in advanced cancers. Measured with immunoSEQ multiplex PCR; TCRdb has only the in-frame clones, and not every one. This repertoire shows 55,000 to 85,000 clones, about nine tenths found once; its top ten account for about 0.3%. Material: CD4+ or CD8+ T cells sorted from blood, obtained in a trial of the OX40 agonist ivuxolimab. These receptors were taken from an adult with an advanced solid tumor such as melanoma, head and neck, liver or kidney cancer. Both conserved end residues are part of each CDR3. The D gene is left open where the match is weak. A clone size is listed for some rows: how often the clone was seen (once, few, many), or a class if it is expanded.

V: TRBV9; D: -; size: -; J: TRBJ1-3; DNA: TGTGCCAGCAGCGTAGAGCAGCTCGGAAACACCATATATTTT; CDR3: CASSVEQLGNTIYF
V: TRBV5-1; D: TRBD2; size: -; J: TRBJ2-4; DNA: TGCGCCAGCAGCTCCTCTGTAGGCGGGAGCTCCAAAAACATTCAGTACTTC; CDR3: CASSSSVGGSSKNIQYF
V: TRBV2; D: TRBD1; size: -; J: TRBJ1-2; DNA: TGTGCCAGCAGTGGAACAGGGGCATACGCCTATGGCTACACCTTC; CDR3: CASSGTGAYAYGYTF
V: TRBV7-9; D: -; size: -; J: TRBJ1-1; DNA: TGTGCCAGCAGCTTAAGGGGCAGCTGGGCCACTGAAGCTTTCTTT; CDR3: CASSLRGSWATEAFF
V: TRBV29-1; D: TRBD2; size: -; J: TRBJ2-1; DNA: TGCAGCGTTGAAGGGGCTAGCGGGCCTCGGGGGAATGAGCAGTTCTTC; CDR3: CSVEGASGPRGNEQFF
V: TRBV6-4; D: -; size: -; J: TRBJ1-1; DNA: TGTGCCAGCAACCCCGGGTATAATTGGGACATCTTGAACACTGAAGCTTTCTTT; CDR3: CASNPGYNWDILNTEAFF
V: TRBV5-1; D: TRBD2; size: -; J: TRBJ2-7; DNA: TGCGCCAGCGGCGGATTACGGACTAGCGGGAACTACGAGCAGTACTTC; CDR3: CASGGLRTSGNYEQYF
V: TRBV15; D: -; size: -; J: TRBJ1-5; DNA: TGTGCCACCAGCAGAGAAGACAGGAGCAATCAGCCCCAGCATTTT; CDR3: CATSREDRSNQPQHF
V: TRBV30; D: -; size: -; J: TRBJ2-5; DNA: TGTGCCTGGAGTTTCCGGGCCGGGGAGGCCCAGTACTTC; CDR3: CAWSFRAGEAQYF
V: TRBV7-2; D: -; size: -; J: TRBJ1-1; DNA: TGTGCCAGCAGCAAACGGATTTCGAGTAACACTGAAGCTTTCTTT; CDR3: CASSKRISSNTEAFF
V: TRBV28; D: -; size: -; J: TRBJ1-2; DNA: TGTGCCAGCAGTCTCCCTGTGTCCCCCTTTGGCTACACCTTC; CDR3: CASSLPVSPFGYTF
V: TRBV28; D: -; size: -; J: TRBJ1-1; DNA: TGTGCCAGCGGGAGAGGGATGAACACTGAAGCTTTCTTT; CDR3: CASGRGMNTEAFF
V: TRBV6-5; D: -; size: -; J: TRBJ2-7; DNA: TGTGCCAGCAGTTATGGGAGTTGGAACGAGCAGTACTTC; CDR3: CASSYGSWNEQYF
V: TRBV30; D: TRBD1; size: -; J: TRBJ1-2; DNA: TGTGCCTGGAGTGTAGGGGCAGGGGGCGACTATGGCTACACCTTC; CDR3: CAWSVGAGGDYGYTF
V: TRBV27; D: TRBD1; size: -; J: TRBJ2-4; DNA: TGTGCCAGCAGTTTCCGGGACAGGGGCATTCAGTACTTC; CDR3: CASSFRDRGIQYF
V: TRBV5-1; D: TRBD1; size: few; J: TRBJ2-5; DNA: TGCGCCAGCAGCTTGAACGAGGGGGCAGAGACCCAGTACTTC; CDR3: CASSLNEGAETQYF
V: TRBV6-5; D: -; size: -; J: TRBJ1-1; DNA: TGTGCCAGCATCACGGGGGCGAACACTGAAGCTTTCTTT; CDR3: CASITGANTEAFF
V: TRBV7-9; D: -; size: -; J: TRBJ1-4; DNA: TGTGCCAGCAGCTTAGGTCGGTTGGGGACTTTAGAAGAAAAACTGTTTTTT; CDR3: CASSLGRLGTLEEKLFF
V: TRBV7-8; D: -; size: few; J: TRBJ2-2; DNA: TGTGCCAGCAGCTATTCCGGGGAGCTGTTTTTT; CDR3: CASSYSGELFF
V: TRBV5-1; D: -; size: -; J: TRBJ2-7; DNA: TGCGCCAGCAGCTTGTATGGGAGCTCCTACGAGCAGTACTTC; CDR3: CASSLYGSSYEQYF
V: TRBV25-1; D: -; size: -; J: TRBJ2-5; DNA: TGTGCCAGCAGCGGTTGGGGCGGACTCCAAGAGACCCAGTACTTC; CDR3: CASSGWGGLQETQYF
V: TRBV5-1; D: -; size: -; J: TRBJ1-2; DNA: TGCGCCAGCAGCGAAGGACAGCAAAAGGCCTATGGCTACACCTTC; CDR3: CASSEGQQKAYGYTF
V: TRBV7-9; D: -; size: -; J: TRBJ2-7; DNA: TGTGCCAGCAGCTGGGTGGTGGGCGAGCAGTACTTC; CDR3: CASSWVVGEQYF
V: TRBV10-1; D: TRBD2; size: -; J: TRBJ2-3; DNA: TGCGCCAGCAGCCCAGCGGGGTACACAGATACGCAGTATTTT; CDR3: CASSPAGYTDTQYF
V: TRBV7-2; D: -; size: -; J: TRBJ2-2; DNA: TGTGCCAGCAGATCCGAGCTTGGAAGGACCGGGGAGCTGTTTTTT; CDR3: CASRSELGRTGELFF
V: TRBV29-1; D: TRBD1; size: -; J: TRBJ1-1; DNA: TGCAGCGGACACAGGGGGCGAAACACTGAAGCTTTCTTT; CDR3: CSGHRGRNTEAFF
V: TRBV10-3; D: TRBD2; size: -; J: TRBJ2-3; DNA: TGTGCCATCAGTGAGCTAGCGGGAACAGATACGCAGTATTTT; CDR3: CAISELAGTDTQYF
V: TRBV5-4; D: TRBD2; size: once; J: TRBJ2-1; DNA: TGTGCCAGCAGCGGGGGACTAGCGGGAGGTCATGAGCAGTTCTTC; CDR3: CASSGGLAGGHEQFF